The 5 T cell receptor beta chains in this list originate from one sample, sequenced in a study of blood T cells in healthy people across ages. A second PCR, run for roughly 6 to 11 cycles, used a sample-barcoded 5' primer plus a J-beta primer mix. A single record per CDR3 protein comes from TCRdb applying MiXCR to the 5' RACE reads. The table has about 1,600,000 distinct CDR3 sequences, around 42% seen once. Material for sequencing was blood. These receptors were obtained from a woman between 18 and 29 years old in good health.

This sequence joins TRBV4-2 and TRBJ2-5; 11 bases fit TRBD2. J was trimmed by 3 bases and V by 2 bases; bases with no gene match: 5. CDR1 and CDR2 (germline): LGHNA, YNFKEQ. The CDR3 spans 16 residues. CDR3 DNA sequence: TGTGCCAGCAGCCAACCGGGACTAGCGGATGAAGAGACCCAGTACTTC. Translated: CASSQPGLADEETQYF.

This clonotype was observed a few times. The rearrangement joins TRBV7-2 to TRBJ2-3; perhaps TRBD2 as D (5 bases). The V end was cut by 5 bases, the J end by 5 bases, with 8 bases between. The CDR3 is 12 residues long. Germline V CDR1 and CDR2: SGHTA, FQGNSA. The CDR3 bases are TGTGCCAGCAGCGCCCGGGGAGATACGCAGTATTTT. It yields the protein CASSARGDTQYF.

This clonotype was recorded once. The V and J genes are TRBV2 and TRBJ2-7, with D possibly TRBD2 on 6 matching bases. The CDR3 has 14 amino acids. CDR1 is SNHLY, CDR2 FYNNEI, per germline. With 3 bases removed from V and 7 bases from J, the gap between germline ends came to 16 bases. The DNA for the CDR3 is TGTGCCAGCAGTGACACACCGTCGGGGAGGGAGCAGTACTTC. This sequence encodes CASSDTPSGREQYF.

The table lists this clonotype with many counts. A much larger clone sits a single nucleotide away, making a read error possible. The gene calls are TRBV7-9 and TRBJ2-7; TRBD1 is a possible D gene (5 bases). Germline CDR1 SEHNR, CDR2 FQNEAQ (reference sequence). This CDR3 spans 12 amino acids. V lost 8 bases to trimming and J lost 2 bases, with 10 bases between them. DNA for the CDR3: TGTGCCAGCCGCCGGACAACCTACGAGCAGTACTTC. Translating gives CASRRTTYEQYF.

The J gene is TRBJ2-5, the V gene TRBV6-1; the match to TRBD1 covers 8 bases. Unmatched junction bases numbered 13, after V lost 5 bases and J lost 5 bases. CDR3 length: 16 amino acids. The germline gives CDR1 MNHNS, CDR2 SASEGT. CDR3 in amino acids: CASSLDSRGQVETQYF. DNA for the CDR3: TGTGCCAGCAGTCTAGATTCCAGGGGGCAGGTGGAGACCCAGTACTTC.